A selection of T cell receptor beta chains follows, all from one sample in a study of T-cell memory formation after mild COVID-19. TCRdb used MiXCR to reprocess the 5' RACE reads, holding one entry per CDR3 protein. The sample includes some 97,000 distinct CDR3 sequences, around 10% of them seen just once. Specimen: PBMCs or a T cell subset sorted from them (not recorded which). These receptors all stem from a man younger than 35 who had mild COVID-19 (a few samples of this study predate the infection). Cell type and time point are not known. CDR3s include the opening cysteine and the closing phenylalanine or tryptophan. The D gene is left open where the match is weak. The size entry is marked missing in some rows and otherwise reads once, few, many or a size class.

d_call: TRBD1; j_call: TRBJ2-1; clone_size: -; v_call: TRBV2; cdr3_nt: TGTGCCAGCAAGGTCAGGGGGCCGTCTAATGAGCAGTTCTTC; cdr3_aa: CASKVRGPSNEQFF
d_call: -; j_call: TRBJ1-5; clone_size: many; v_call: TRBV30; cdr3_nt: TGTGCCTGGAGTGTGGCAGCTAATCAGCCCCAGCATTTT; cdr3_aa: CAWSVAANQPQHF
d_call: TRBD2; j_call: TRBJ2-1; clone_size: -; v_call: TRBV11-2; cdr3_nt: TGTGCCAGCAGCCCCCTTGGGGCGAGCGGGGGGGCCTCTGAGCAGTTCTTC; cdr3_aa: CASSPLGASGGASEQFF
d_call: -; j_call: TRBJ2-1; clone_size: few; v_call: TRBV7-2; cdr3_nt: TGTGCCAGCAGCTTAGTGGTAATGGTGGGAAGCTCCTACAATGAGCAGTTCTTC; cdr3_aa: CASSLVVMVGSSYNEQFF
d_call: -; j_call: TRBJ2-1; clone_size: -; v_call: TRBV6-2/TRBV6-3; cdr3_nt: TGTGCCAGCAGGATCGTTCCGACGACTAATTTGTTCTCCTACAATGAGCAGTTCTTC; cdr3_aa: CASRIVPTTNLFSYNEQFF
d_call: -; j_call: TRBJ1-2; clone_size: many; v_call: TRBV7-2; cdr3_nt: TGTGCCAGCAGCTTAGCGTGGCCTCCGGCCGGCTATGGCTACACCTTC; cdr3_aa: CASSLAWPPAGYGYTF
d_call: TRBD1; j_call: TRBJ1-1; clone_size: few; v_call: TRBV7-3; cdr3_nt: TGTGCCAGCAGCTTGTTGAGAAACTACAGGGGGAACACTGAAGCTTTCTTT; cdr3_aa: CASSLLRNYRGNTEAFF
d_call: TRBD2; j_call: TRBJ2-7; clone_size: few; v_call: TRBV4-1; cdr3_nt: TGCGCCAGCAGCCAGGGTGGCGGGGGGACTTCCTACGAGCAGTACTTC; cdr3_aa: CASSQGGGGTSYEQYF
d_call: -; j_call: TRBJ1-1; clone_size: many; v_call: TRBV29-1; cdr3_nt: TGCAGCGTTACCTTTCTCCAGGATGCTTTCTTT; cdr3_aa: CSVTFLQDAFF
d_call: -; j_call: TRBJ1-4; clone_size: few; v_call: TRBV14; cdr3_nt: TGTGCCAGCAGCCTTCTAGGGCAGGGCTCTAATGAAAAACTGTTTTTT; cdr3_aa: CASSLLGQGSNEKLFF
d_call: -; j_call: TRBJ2-7; clone_size: -; v_call: TRBV5-1; cdr3_nt: TGCGCCAGCAGTCCTGCCGGGGCAGGGGACGAGCAGTACTTC; cdr3_aa: CASSPAGAGDEQYF
d_call: TRBD1; j_call: TRBJ1-5; clone_size: -; v_call: TRBV15; cdr3_nt: TGTGCCACCAGCACAAAAGGACAGGGAGGAAGACAGCCCCAGCATTTT; cdr3_aa: CATSTKGQGGRQPQHF
d_call: TRBD2; j_call: TRBJ2-5; clone_size: few; v_call: TRBV5-1; cdr3_nt: TGCGCCAGCAGCGGATCCGAACTAGCGTGGGGCCTCCATGAGACCCAGTACTTC; cdr3_aa: CASSGSELAWGLHETQYF
d_call: -; j_call: TRBJ2-3; clone_size: few; v_call: TRBV11-2; cdr3_nt: TGTGCCAGCAGCCCACTCGCAGATACGCAGTATTTT; cdr3_aa: CASSPLADTQYF
d_call: -; j_call: TRBJ1-4; clone_size: many; v_call: TRBV5-6; cdr3_nt: TGTGCCAGCAGCTTGGGGGATAATGAAAAACTGTTTTTT; cdr3_aa: CASSLGDNEKLFF
d_call: -; j_call: TRBJ2-3; clone_size: -; v_call: TRBV27; cdr3_nt: TGTGCCAGCAAGGGAGGGGGCAGGGTAGATACGCAGTATTTT; cdr3_aa: CASKGGGRVDTQYF
d_call: -; j_call: TRBJ1-2; clone_size: -; v_call: TRBV4-1; cdr3_nt: TGCGCCAGCAGCCCCCGCTTTGGGCATGGCTACACCTTC; cdr3_aa: CASSPRFGHGYTF
d_call: -; j_call: TRBJ1-1; clone_size: -; v_call: TRBV4-3; cdr3_nt: TGCGCCAGCCGTTCGGGGACTGAAGCTTTCTTT; cdr3_aa: CASRSGTEAFF
d_call: TRBD2; j_call: TRBJ2-2; clone_size: few; v_call: TRBV12-3/TRBV12-4; cdr3_nt: TGTGCCAGCAGTCCGTCTAGCGGGGGGGCGGTCGGGGAGCTGTTTTTT; cdr3_aa: CASSPSSGGAVGELFF
d_call: -; j_call: TRBJ2-2; clone_size: many; v_call: TRBV12-3/TRBV12-4; cdr3_nt: TGTGCCAGCAGTTATGGGGGGACCGGGGAGCTGTTTTTT; cdr3_aa: CASSYGGTGELFF
d_call: -; j_call: TRBJ2-1; clone_size: -; v_call: TRBV5-1; cdr3_nt: TGCGCCAGCAGCTTGGTAGGCCCACCCAATCTCGATGAGCAGTTCTTC; cdr3_aa: CASSLVGPPNLDEQFF
d_call: TRBD2; j_call: TRBJ2-1; clone_size: few; v_call: TRBV7-8; cdr3_nt: TGTGCCAGCAGCTTAGCGCGCGGGGGAAGCTACAATGAGCAGTTCTTC; cdr3_aa: CASSLARGGSYNEQFF
d_call: -; j_call: TRBJ2-1; clone_size: many; v_call: TRBV20-1; cdr3_nt: TGCAGTGCTAGAGACCCCTTCAGGAAGGTAGATGAGCAGTTCTTC; cdr3_aa: CSARDPFRKVDEQFF
d_call: TRBD1; j_call: TRBJ1-2; clone_size: few; v_call: TRBV5-1; cdr3_nt: TGCGCCAGCAGCGAAAGACAGGGTACCTATGGCTACACCTTC; cdr3_aa: CASSERQGTYGYTF
d_call: TRBD1; j_call: TRBJ1-5; clone_size: -; v_call: TRBV15; cdr3_nt: TGTGCCACCAGCCCGGGACAGGGGCGTAGCAATCAGCCCCAGCATTTT; cdr3_aa: CATSPGQGRSNQPQHF
d_call: -; j_call: TRBJ2-4; clone_size: -; v_call: TRBV7-9; cdr3_nt: TGTGCCAGCAGCTCGACAGGTTATGACGCCAAAAACATTCAGTACTTC; cdr3_aa: CASSSTGYDAKNIQYF
d_call: -; j_call: TRBJ2-3; clone_size: few; v_call: TRBV11-2; cdr3_nt: TGTGCCAGCAGCTCGGACTCGCGCCTTCCAGATACGCAGTATTTT; cdr3_aa: CASSSDSRLPDTQYF
d_call: -; j_call: TRBJ2-3; clone_size: -; v_call: TRBV7-2; cdr3_nt: TGTGCCAGCAGCTTAGTCTCCATACCGGGAGATACGCAGTATTTT; cdr3_aa: CASSLVSIPGDTQYF
d_call: TRBD1; j_call: TRBJ1-2; clone_size: few; v_call: TRBV6-5; cdr3_nt: TGTGCCAGCAGAGTGACAGGGGTTGACTATGGCTACACCTTC; cdr3_aa: CASRVTGVDYGYTF
d_call: -; j_call: TRBJ2-1; clone_size: -; v_call: TRBV5-6; cdr3_nt: TGTGCCAGCTTTGGGTCCTACAATGAGCAGTTCTTC; cdr3_aa: CASFGSYNEQFF
d_call: -; j_call: TRBJ2-1; clone_size: few; v_call: TRBV20-1; cdr3_nt: TGCAGTGCCCTGGGACTCCCAAACAATGAGCAGTTCTTC; cdr3_aa: CSALGLPNNEQFF
d_call: TRBD2; j_call: TRBJ2-1; clone_size: -; v_call: TRBV7-2; cdr3_nt: TGTGCCAGCAGCCCGGTAGCGGGGGAAGCCCCTGAGCAGTTCTTC; cdr3_aa: CASSPVAGEAPEQFF
d_call: -; j_call: TRBJ1-4; clone_size: few; v_call: TRBV4-1; cdr3_nt: TGCGCCAGCAGCCAAGTCTGGGAAGTAGATGAAAAACTGTTTTTT; cdr3_aa: CASSQVWEVDEKLFF
d_call: -; j_call: TRBJ2-2; clone_size: few; v_call: TRBV12-3/TRBV12-4; cdr3_nt: TGTGCCAGCACCCCGGGGCCCGGGACCGGGGAGCTGTTTTTT; cdr3_aa: CASTPGPGTGELFF
d_call: -; j_call: TRBJ1-6; clone_size: few; v_call: TRBV7-9; cdr3_nt: TGTGCCAGCAGGGGGGACGGGTATAATTCACCCCTCCACTTT; cdr3_aa: CASRGDGYNSPLHF
d_call: -; j_call: TRBJ1-1; clone_size: few; v_call: TRBV11-2; cdr3_nt: TGTGCCAGCAGCTCAGATCGGGCCCCCTGGGCTTTCTTT; cdr3_aa: CASSSDRAPWAFF
d_call: -; j_call: TRBJ2-3; clone_size: many; v_call: TRBV29-1; cdr3_nt: TGCAGCGTTGACCAGCTTGGGGAAGTCGCAGATACGCAGTATTTT; cdr3_aa: CSVDQLGEVADTQYF
d_call: -; j_call: TRBJ2-1; clone_size: few; v_call: TRBV7-9; cdr3_nt: TGTGCCAGCAGCCCCGGGACAATTAAATTCTTC; cdr3_aa: CASSPGTIKFF
d_call: TRBD2; j_call: TRBJ2-5; clone_size: -; v_call: TRBV7-2; cdr3_nt: TGTGCCAGCAGCTTAACGCCTAGCGGGAGCGAGACCCAGTACTTC; cdr3_aa: CASSLTPSGSETQYF
d_call: -; j_call: TRBJ2-3; clone_size: few; v_call: TRBV2; cdr3_nt: TGTGCCAGCAGATTTATGCGGGGAACTAGCACAGATACGCAGTATTTT; cdr3_aa: CASRFMRGTSTDTQYF
d_call: TRBD2; j_call: TRBJ2-2; clone_size: few; v_call: TRBV7-2; cdr3_nt: TGTGCCAGCAGCTTCCTAGCGGGGGGCGCCGGGGAGCTGTTTTTT; cdr3_aa: CASSFLAGGAGELFF
d_call: TRBD1; j_call: TRBJ1-5; clone_size: -; v_call: TRBV6-1; cdr3_nt: TGTGCCACCAAAATTCGGGACAGGGCGGGCAATCAGCCCCAGCATTTT; cdr3_aa: CATKIRDRAGNQPQHF
d_call: -; j_call: TRBJ2-1; clone_size: -; v_call: TRBV28; cdr3_nt: TGTGCCAGCAGAAAAGGAGACAATGAGCAGTTCTTC; cdr3_aa: CASRKGDNEQFF
d_call: -; j_call: TRBJ2-7; clone_size: -; v_call: TRBV4-1; cdr3_nt: TGCGCCAGCAGCCAAGGGTTTACCTACGAGCAGTACTTC; cdr3_aa: CASSQGFTYEQYF
d_call: -; j_call: TRBJ1-4; clone_size: few; v_call: TRBV6-2/TRBV6-3; cdr3_nt: TGTGCCAGCAGTTCGAAGGATGAAAAACTGTTTTTT; cdr3_aa: CASSSKDEKLFF
d_call: -; j_call: TRBJ2-1; clone_size: -; v_call: TRBV7-9; cdr3_nt: TGTGCCAGCAGAAAACAGGGCTCCTACAATGAGCAGTTCTTC; cdr3_aa: CASRKQGSYNEQFF
d_call: -; j_call: TRBJ2-1; clone_size: -; v_call: TRBV9; cdr3_nt: TGTGCCAGCAGCCCTTCCGGGGGGCTCTCCTACAATGAGCAGTTCTTC; cdr3_aa: CASSPSGGLSYNEQFF
d_call: -; j_call: TRBJ2-1; clone_size: few; v_call: TRBV2; cdr3_nt: TGTGCCAGCAGTGAGGGCGGGGCCACGGTTTACAATGAGCAGTTCTTC; cdr3_aa: CASSEGGATVYNEQFF
d_call: -; j_call: TRBJ2-3; clone_size: many; v_call: TRBV12-3/TRBV12-4; cdr3_nt: TGTGCCAGCAGTTTGGTGGCGGCTAGCACAGATACGCAGTATTTT; cdr3_aa: CASSLVAASTDTQYF
d_call: -; j_call: TRBJ2-1; clone_size: -; v_call: TRBV24-1; cdr3_nt: TGTGCCACCAGTGATTTGTGGGATTCCTACAATGAGCAGTTCTTC; cdr3_aa: CATSDLWDSYNEQFF
d_call: TRBD2; j_call: TRBJ2-2; clone_size: few; v_call: TRBV2; cdr3_nt: TGTGCCAGCAGTGGAACGGGGGGGCCTGCCGGGGAGCTGTTTTTT; cdr3_aa: CASSGTGGPAGELFF
d_call: -; j_call: TRBJ1-6; clone_size: few; v_call: TRBV4-3; cdr3_nt: TGCGCCAGCAGCCAAGCGAGAGCCCAGGGCAATTCACCCCTCCACTTT; cdr3_aa: CASSQARAQGNSPLHF
d_call: TRBD1; j_call: TRBJ1-2; clone_size: -; v_call: TRBV4-1; cdr3_nt: TGCGCCAGCAGCCAAGGGACAGGGTTTGCCAACTATGGCTACACCTTC; cdr3_aa: CASSQGTGFANYGYTF
d_call: TRBD2; j_call: TRBJ2-3; clone_size: -; v_call: TRBV29-1; cdr3_nt: TGCAGCGTTGAAGGCGGGGGGGCTAACCCAGATACGCAGTATTTT; cdr3_aa: CSVEGGGANPDTQYF
d_call: TRBD2; j_call: TRBJ2-2; clone_size: -; v_call: TRBV7-6; cdr3_nt: TGTGCCAGCAGCTCCCTGCGGGGGACGGGCACCGGGGAGCTGTTTTTT; cdr3_aa: CASSSLRGTGTGELFF
d_call: -; j_call: TRBJ2-7; clone_size: few; v_call: TRBV7-9; cdr3_nt: TGTGCCAGCAGCCCCGGGGCGGGTTCGGGGTCCTACGAGCAGTACTTC; cdr3_aa: CASSPGAGSGSYEQYF
d_call: TRBD2; j_call: TRBJ2-3; clone_size: -; v_call: TRBV27; cdr3_nt: TGTGCCAGCAGGGGGGGGGTTAGCACAGATACGCAGTATTTT; cdr3_aa: CASRGGVSTDTQYF
d_call: -; j_call: TRBJ1-4; clone_size: -; v_call: TRBV12-3/TRBV12-4; cdr3_nt: TGTGCCAGCAGTTTGGGAAGGCTTAATGAAAAACTGTTTTTT; cdr3_aa: CASSLGRLNEKLFF